This T cell receptor (beta chain) was profiled in a study of T cell repertoires in cytomegalovirus infection. Across the whole study: Public TCR beta signatures indicated both CMV infection and matching HLA type.

This CDR3 comprises 14 residues. Germline assignment: CDR1 SEHNR and CDR2 FQNEAQ (reference sequence). Deletions cut 1 base from V and 4 bases from J, with 10 bases between. TCRdb called the reads again in MiXCR, with one record for every CDR3 protein. There are about 360,000 distinct CDR3 sequences in the sample; about 35% occur only once, and approximately 13% lies in the top ten. Comments on this clonotype: Its antigen remains unknown.

This receptor was taken from a human donor in good health (CMV status not recorded). Some clones in this sample may be carry-over from other donors' samples. The chain couples TRBV7-9 to TRBJ1-2; maybe TRBD1 (6 bases). The sample consisted of cultured PBMCs, taken from culture after CMV antigen stimulation. CDR3 loop: CASSLDGGGYGYTF. DNA for the CDR3: TGTGCCAGCAGCTTAGATGGAGGGGGCTATGGCTACACCTTC.